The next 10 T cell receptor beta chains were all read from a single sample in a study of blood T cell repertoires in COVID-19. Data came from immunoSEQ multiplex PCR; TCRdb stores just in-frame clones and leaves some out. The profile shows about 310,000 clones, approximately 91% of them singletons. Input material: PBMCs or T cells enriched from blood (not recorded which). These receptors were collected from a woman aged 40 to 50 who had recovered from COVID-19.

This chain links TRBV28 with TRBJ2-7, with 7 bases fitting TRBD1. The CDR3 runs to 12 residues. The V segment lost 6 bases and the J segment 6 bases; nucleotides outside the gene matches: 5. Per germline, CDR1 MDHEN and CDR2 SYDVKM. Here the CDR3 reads CASRQNRGEQYF. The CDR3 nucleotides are TGTGCCAGCAGACAAAACAGGGGCGAGCAGTACTTC.

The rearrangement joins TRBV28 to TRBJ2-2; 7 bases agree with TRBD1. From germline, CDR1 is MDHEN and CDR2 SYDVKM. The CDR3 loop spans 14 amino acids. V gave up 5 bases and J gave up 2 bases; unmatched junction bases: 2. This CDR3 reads CASSVGGNTGELFF. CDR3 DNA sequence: TGTGCCAGCAGTGTAGGGGGCAACACCGGGGAGCTGTTTTTT.

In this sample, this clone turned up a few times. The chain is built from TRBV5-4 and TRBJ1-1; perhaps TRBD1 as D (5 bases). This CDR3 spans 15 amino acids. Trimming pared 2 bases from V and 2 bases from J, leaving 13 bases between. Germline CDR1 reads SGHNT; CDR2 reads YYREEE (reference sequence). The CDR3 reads CASSLYDGGNTEAFF. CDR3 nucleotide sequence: TGTGCCAGCAGCTTATACGACGGGGGAAACACTGAAGCTTTCTTT. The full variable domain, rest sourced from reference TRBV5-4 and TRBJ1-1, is ETGVTQSPTHLIKTRGQQVTLRCSSQSGHNTVSWYQQALGQGPQFIFQYYREEENGRGNFPPRFSGLQFPNYSSELNVNALELDDSALYLCASSLYDGGNTEAFFGQGTRLTVV.

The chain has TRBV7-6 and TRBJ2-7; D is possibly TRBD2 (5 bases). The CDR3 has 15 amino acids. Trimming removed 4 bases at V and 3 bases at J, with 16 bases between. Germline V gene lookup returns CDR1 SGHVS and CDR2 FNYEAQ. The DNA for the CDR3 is TGTGCCAGCAGCTCCCTTGGGCAGCGGTACTACGAGCAGTACTTC. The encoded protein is CASSSLGQRYYEQYF.

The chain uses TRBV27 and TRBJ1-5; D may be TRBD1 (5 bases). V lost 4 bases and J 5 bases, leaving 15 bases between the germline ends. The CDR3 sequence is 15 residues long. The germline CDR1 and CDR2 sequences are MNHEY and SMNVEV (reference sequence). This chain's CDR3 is CASSSLGGWDQPQHF. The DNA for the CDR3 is TGTGCCAGCAGTTCCCTGGGGGGGTGGGATCAGCCCCAGCATTTT.

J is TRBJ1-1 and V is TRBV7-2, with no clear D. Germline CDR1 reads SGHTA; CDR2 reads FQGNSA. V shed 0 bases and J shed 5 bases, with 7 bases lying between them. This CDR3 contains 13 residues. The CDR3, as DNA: TGTGCCAGCAGCTTAGCCTGGAGGACTGAAGCTTTCTTT. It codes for CASSLAWRTEAFF.

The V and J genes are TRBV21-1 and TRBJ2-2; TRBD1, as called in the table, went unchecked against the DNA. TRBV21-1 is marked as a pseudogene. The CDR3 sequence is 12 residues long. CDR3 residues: CASIERQVGLFF. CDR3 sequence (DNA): TGTGCCAGCATAGAGAGACAGGTGGGGCTGTTTTTT.

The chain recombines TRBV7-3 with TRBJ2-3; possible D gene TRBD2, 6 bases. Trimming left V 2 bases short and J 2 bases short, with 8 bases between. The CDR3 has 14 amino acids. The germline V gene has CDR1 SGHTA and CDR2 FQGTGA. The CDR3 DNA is TGTGCCAGCAGCTTATCGGGAGTCACAGATACGCAGTATTTT. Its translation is CASSLSGVTDTQYF.

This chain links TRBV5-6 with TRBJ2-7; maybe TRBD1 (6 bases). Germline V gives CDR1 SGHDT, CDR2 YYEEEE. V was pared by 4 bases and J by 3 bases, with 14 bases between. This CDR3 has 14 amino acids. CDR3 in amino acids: CASSTGTRIYEQYF. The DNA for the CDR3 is TGTGCCAGCAGCACCGGGACAAGAATCTACGAGCAGTACTTC.

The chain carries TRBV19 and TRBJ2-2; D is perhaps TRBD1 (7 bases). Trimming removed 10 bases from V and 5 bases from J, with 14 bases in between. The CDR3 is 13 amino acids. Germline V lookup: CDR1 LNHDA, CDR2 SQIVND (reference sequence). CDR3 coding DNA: TGTGCCACAGGAGGGGGCGTGACCGGGGAGCTGTTTTTT. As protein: CATGGGVTGELFF.